In this sample, the clone carrying this T cell receptor beta chain turned up once. The data are from a study of blood T cell repertoires in COVID-19. The wider study: There were acute and convalescent COVID-19 samples, and they came from the United States, Italy and Spain.

Profiled with immunoSEQ multiplex PCR; TCRdb holds only in-frame clones, not every one. The profile shows around 42,000 clones, more than 75% of them singletons. J lost 2 bases, V lost 7 bases, and 4 bases had no gene match. Looked up from germline, CDR1 is KGHDR and CDR2 is SFDVKD. This CDR3 is 14 amino acids long. This chain uses TRBV24-1 with TRBJ2-1; 7 bases agree with TRBD1. This receptor was obtained from a man in his 70s with active or convalescent COVID-19. What was sequenced was peripheral blood. The CDR3 here is CATSGTATYNEQFF. In nucleotides, the CDR3 is TGTGCCACCAGCGGGACAGCCACCTACAATGAGCAGTTCTTC.